This T cell receptor (beta chain) was sequenced during a study of CD8 T cells in ankylosing spondylitis. A note on this clonotype: Its specificity is not known.

TCRdb processed the 5' RACE reads anew with MiXCR; each CDR3 protein has one entry. The sample yields approximately 210,000 distinct CDR3 sequences, roughly 12% seen once. Trimming removed 5 bases from V and 0 bases from J; junction bases left unmatched: 14. CDR3 length: 19 amino acids. Germline V gene data show CDR1 as SSHAT and CDR2 as FNYEAQ (reference sequence). Broader study findings: Earlier reports found some motif variants in synovial fluid and blood in reactive arthritis. The study identified a TCR beta motif of several highly homologous variants that appeared characteristic of ankylosing spondylitis blood. Significant enrichment of disease-linked clones was reported in matched ankylosing spondylitis synovial fluid.

The specimen was blood, either unsorted or a sorted T cell fraction (not recorded which). J is TRBJ2-2 and V is TRBV7-7, with 8 bases fitting TRBD2. The TCR was taken from a male donor with ankylosing spondylitis or in good health (not recorded which). CDR3 sequence (DNA): TGTGCCAGCAGCCCAGGTCCTCGCGGGGGGCCTACGAACACCGGGGAGCTGTTTTTT. Its translation: CASSPGPRGGPTNTGELFF.